This record covers a single T cell receptor (beta chain). What antigen it recognizes has not been identified. No quality values exist for individual bases; no much larger clone is one base distant. The sample originates from a study of regulatory T cells in long-lasting Graves disease (dated by TCRdb to about 2021). For context, the study as a whole: Persistent Graves' disease was defined as persistently positive TSH receptor autoantibodies together with antithyroid drug treatment for over 5 years. The study was registered as a clinical trial and conducted in China. This study used TCR sequencing and RNA sequencing of peripheral blood to compare persistent Graves' disease patients against newly diagnosed Graves' disease patients. A total of around 33 samples were covered by TCR sequencing, comprising 13 persistent and around 20 newly diagnosed Graves' disease patients. On average, persistent Graves' disease patients in the clinical cohort had been on antithyroid drugs for approximately 10 years.

Study-level results and caveats: More public clonotypes were shared among persistent patients (around 2,600) than among newly diagnosed patients (more than 900). As a limitation, the authors acknowledged that the small sample size may reduce accuracy. Sequencing and analysis were limited to the TCR beta chain. Persistent Graves' disease patients showed lower TCR Shannon entropy and fewer highly expanded clones than newly diagnosed patients, suggesting clonal expansion. Persistent disease showed preferential use of TRBV28, TRBJ1-2 and TRBJ2-5, whereas newly diagnosed disease favored TRBV20-1 and TRBJ2-1. Only peripheral blood was studied, because thyroid tissue, the primary lesion, was inaccessible.

The CDR1 and CDR2 encoded by the germline V gene are MGHRA and YSYEKL. V loses 7 bases, J loses 6 bases, and the germline ends lie 19 bases apart. The CDR3 runs 15 amino acids, cysteine and phenylalanine included. CDR3 DNA only is kept here, 45 bases in frame from base 1. Library preparation employed multiplex PCR. The sequencing machine was an Illumina HiSeq 4000. To build TCR beta libraries, CDR3 regions were amplified by Arm-PCR using iRepertoire HTBI primers. PCR products were gel purified before sequencing. Concerning the study's data processing: Gene usage analysis of CDR3 amino acid clonotypes used the roughly 60 TRBV and more than 13 TRBJ segments found across samples. COPE and FqMerger were used to merge the filtered high-quality paired reads into contigs. BLAST was used to align contigs to IMGT TRBV, TRBD and TRBJ reference genes, and CDR3 was defined according to IMGT. Highly expanded clones were defined as clonotypes with a frequency above 0.1%. Repertoire diversity was measured by Shannon entropy, and V-J evenness by the Gini coefficient. Public clonotypes were defined as clonotypes shared by more than one individual. The raw public reads went through TCRdb reprocessing: fastp at Q25, MiXCR clone calling, in-frame beta chains kept. Merged by CDR3 protein, the rows form single entries marked with the most common genes and DNA. These V and J calls derive from TCRdb rather than the authors' analysis. The sample table holds about 430,000 distinct CDR3 sequences, of which around a fifth were seen once. The ten largest clones take up over 11% of the sample.

In the paper's terms, the time point label means: persistent/refractory GD, antithyroid drugs over 5 years with positive TRAb. For both TCR sequencing and RNA sequencing, RNA was extracted from PBMCs in TRIzol. The diagnosis of Graves' disease followed American Thyroid Association guidelines. Patients for the study were recruited at an endocrinology department in Xi'an, China. Each patient gave approximately 9.7 milliliters of peripheral blood, collected in an EDTA anticoagulant tube. Ficoll Paque Plus density gradient separation was used to isolate PBMCs, and no further T cell sorting was performed. RNA quality was checked with an Agilent 2100 Bioanalyzer and agarose gel, and concentration with a NanoDrop 2000.

The clonotype was recovered from a female donor with Graves disease. The chain was built from TRBV4-1 and TRBJ2-4, with the D gene not confidently named. Source: peripheral blood mononuclear cells (PBMCs), taken when the disease was refractory, from a patient treated with antithyroid drugs. The nucleotide sequence reads as follows: TGCGCCAGCACCACGTTAGGCCTTACGGGAAACATTCAGTACTTC. Its protein reads: CASTTLGLTGNIQYF.